This T cell receptor (beta chain) was identified during a study of blood T cell repertoires in COVID-19. Study overall: Italy, Spain and the United States were the sources of the convalescent and acute COVID-19 samples.

The V gene's germline CDR1 is SQVTM and CDR2 ANQGSEA. J was trimmed by 5 bases and V by 5 bases; bases with no gene match: 12. This CDR3 comprises 15 residues. Per the authors' pipeline: Researchers report that nucleated cell counts were estimated from reference gene primer amplification. Sequencing was performed with immunoSEQ multiplex PCR; in TCRdb, only in-frame clones are kept and a portion is missing. From that table come the V and J calls and clone size; the DNA was used to work out D and trimming. This sample has roughly 200,000 clones; about 88% occur once, and the top ten carry roughly 2.6%.

The gene calls are TRBV29-1 and TRBJ1-1; 9 bases agree with TRBD1. This receptor was identified in a woman in her 30s who had recovered from COVID-19. The sequenced sample was PBMCs or T cells enriched from blood (not recorded which). Here the CDR3 reads CSVTPGQGLLTEAFF. CDR3 DNA sequence: TGCAGCGTTACACCGGGACAGGGTTTGTTGACTGAAGCTTTCTTT.